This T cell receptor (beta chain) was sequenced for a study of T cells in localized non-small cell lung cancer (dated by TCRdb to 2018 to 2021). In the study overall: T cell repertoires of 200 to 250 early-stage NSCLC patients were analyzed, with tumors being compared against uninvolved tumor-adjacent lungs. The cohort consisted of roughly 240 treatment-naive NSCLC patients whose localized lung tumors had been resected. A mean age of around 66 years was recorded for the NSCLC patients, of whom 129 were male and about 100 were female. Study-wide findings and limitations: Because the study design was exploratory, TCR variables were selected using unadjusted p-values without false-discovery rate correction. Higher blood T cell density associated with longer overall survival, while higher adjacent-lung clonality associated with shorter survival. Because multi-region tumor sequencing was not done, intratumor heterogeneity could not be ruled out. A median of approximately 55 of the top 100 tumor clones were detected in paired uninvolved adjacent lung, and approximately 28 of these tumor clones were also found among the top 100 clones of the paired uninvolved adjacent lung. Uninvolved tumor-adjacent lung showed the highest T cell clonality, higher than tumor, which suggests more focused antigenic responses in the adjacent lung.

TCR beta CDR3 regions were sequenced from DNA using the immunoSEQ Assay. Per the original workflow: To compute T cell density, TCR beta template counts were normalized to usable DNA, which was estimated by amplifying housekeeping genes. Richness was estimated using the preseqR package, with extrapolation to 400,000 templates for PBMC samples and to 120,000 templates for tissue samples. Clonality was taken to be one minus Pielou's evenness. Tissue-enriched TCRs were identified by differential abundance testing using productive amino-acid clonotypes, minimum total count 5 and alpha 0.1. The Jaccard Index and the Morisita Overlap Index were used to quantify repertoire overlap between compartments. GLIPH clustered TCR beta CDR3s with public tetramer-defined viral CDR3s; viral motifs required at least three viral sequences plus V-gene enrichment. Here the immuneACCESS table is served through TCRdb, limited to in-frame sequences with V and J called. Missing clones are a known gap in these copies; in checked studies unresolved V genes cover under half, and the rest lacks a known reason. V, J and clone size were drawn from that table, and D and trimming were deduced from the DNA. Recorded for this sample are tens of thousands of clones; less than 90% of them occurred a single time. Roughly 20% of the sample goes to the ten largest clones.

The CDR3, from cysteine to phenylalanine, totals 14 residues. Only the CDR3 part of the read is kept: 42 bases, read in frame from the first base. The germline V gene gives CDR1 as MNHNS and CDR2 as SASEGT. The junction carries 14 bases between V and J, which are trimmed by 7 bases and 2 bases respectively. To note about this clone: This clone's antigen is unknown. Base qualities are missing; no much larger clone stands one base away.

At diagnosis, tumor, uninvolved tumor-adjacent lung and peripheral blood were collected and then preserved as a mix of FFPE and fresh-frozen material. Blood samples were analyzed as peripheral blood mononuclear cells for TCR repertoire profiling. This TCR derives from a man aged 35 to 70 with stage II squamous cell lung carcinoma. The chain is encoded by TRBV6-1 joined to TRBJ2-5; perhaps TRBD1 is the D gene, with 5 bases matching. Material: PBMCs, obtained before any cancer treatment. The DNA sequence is TGTGCCAGCACCGTCAGACAGCTTCAAGAGACCCAGTACTTC. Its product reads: CASTVRQLQETQYF.